This T cell receptor beta chain is from a study of blood T cells in healthy people across ages. On this clonotype itself: Compared with germline, one end of the junction differs, possibly owing to a read error.

CDR3 length equals 16 residues. Per germline, CDR1 MNHEY and CDR2 SVGAGI. Sample-barcoded 5' priming and a J-beta primer mix drove a second PCR of 7 to 11 cycles. One entry per CDR3 protein, called by TCRdb with MiXCR from the 5' RACE reads. The table shows roughly 2 million distinct CDR3 sequences, with roughly 50% occurring only once. This TCR was recovered from a woman in her 40s in good health. The sequencing input was blood. This chain links TRBV6-5 with TRBJ2-4; TRBD1 is a possible D gene (6 bases). The J call may be in error: the DNA end matches TRBJ2-5 better. CDR3 in amino acids: CAGSYSIIGGWETQYF. DNA of the CDR3: TGTGCCGGCAGTTACTCGATTATTGGGGGCTGGGAGACCCAGTACTTC.